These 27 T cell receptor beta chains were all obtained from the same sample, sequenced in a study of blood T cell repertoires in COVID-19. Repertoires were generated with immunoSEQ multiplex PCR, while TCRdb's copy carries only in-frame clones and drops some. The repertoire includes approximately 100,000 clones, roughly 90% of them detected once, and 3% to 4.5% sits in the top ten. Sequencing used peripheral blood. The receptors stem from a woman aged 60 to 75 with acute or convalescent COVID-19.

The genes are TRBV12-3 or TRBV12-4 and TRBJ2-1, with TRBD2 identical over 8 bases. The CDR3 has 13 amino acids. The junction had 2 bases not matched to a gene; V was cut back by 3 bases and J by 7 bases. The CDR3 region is CASSFLAGNEQFF. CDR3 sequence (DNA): TGTGCCAGCAGTTTTTTAGCGGGAAATGAGCAGTTCTTC.

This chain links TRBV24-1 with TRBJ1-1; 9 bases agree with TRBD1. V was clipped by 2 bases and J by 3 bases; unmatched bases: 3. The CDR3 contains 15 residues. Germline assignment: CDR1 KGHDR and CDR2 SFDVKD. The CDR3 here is CATSDSGTGHTEAFF. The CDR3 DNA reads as TGTGCCACCAGTGATTCCGGGACAGGGCACACTGAAGCTTTCTTT.

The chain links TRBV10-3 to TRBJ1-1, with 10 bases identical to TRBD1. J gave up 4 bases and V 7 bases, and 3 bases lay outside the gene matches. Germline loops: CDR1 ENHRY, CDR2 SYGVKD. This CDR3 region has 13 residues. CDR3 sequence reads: CAIKRDRGTEAFF. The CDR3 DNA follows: TGTGCCATCAAACGGGACAGGGGCACTGAAGCTTTCTTT.

The DNA for the CDR3 is TGTGCCAGTAATCAGGGGGGTGGCAATCAGCCCCAGCATTTT. Encoded protein: CASNQGGGNQPQHF. V and J are TRBV19 and TRBJ1-5; 7 bases fit TRBD1. The ends lost 7 bases at V and 2 bases at J; junction bases unmatched: 5. This CDR3 is built from 14 residues. Per germline, CDR1 LNHDA and CDR2 SQIVND (reference sequence).

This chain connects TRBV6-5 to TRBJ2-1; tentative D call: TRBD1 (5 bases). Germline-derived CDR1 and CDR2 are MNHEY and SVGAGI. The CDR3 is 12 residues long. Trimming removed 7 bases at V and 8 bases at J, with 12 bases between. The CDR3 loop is CASTPGRDEQFF. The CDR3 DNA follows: TGTGCCAGCACCCCGGGCAGGGATGAGCAGTTCTTC.

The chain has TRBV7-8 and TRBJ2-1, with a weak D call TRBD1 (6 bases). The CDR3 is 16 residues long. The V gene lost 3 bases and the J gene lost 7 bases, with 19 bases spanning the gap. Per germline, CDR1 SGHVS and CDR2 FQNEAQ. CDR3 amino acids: CASSFPGHRTRNEQFF. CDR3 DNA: TGTGCCAGCAGCTTCCCGGGACACCGAACACGGAATGAGCAGTTCTTC.

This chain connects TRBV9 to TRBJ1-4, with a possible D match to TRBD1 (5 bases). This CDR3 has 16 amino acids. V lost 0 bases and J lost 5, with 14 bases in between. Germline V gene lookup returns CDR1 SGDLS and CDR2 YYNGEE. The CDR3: CASSVDTGDYNEKLFF. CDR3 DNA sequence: TGTGCCAGCAGCGTAGACACAGGCGATTACAATGAAAAACTGTTTTTT.

The CDR3 reads CASSDPGINYEQYF. The CDR3 DNA sequence: TGCGCCAGCAGCGACCCAGGGATTAACTACGAGCAGTACTTC. V usage is TRBV5-1 and J usage is TRBJ2-7; tentatively, D is TRBD1 (5 bases). Trimming shortened V by 4 bases and J by 3 bases, and 14 bases separated the two germline ends. The CDR3 sequence is 14 residues long. The germline V gene has CDR1 SGHRS and CDR2 YFSETQ.

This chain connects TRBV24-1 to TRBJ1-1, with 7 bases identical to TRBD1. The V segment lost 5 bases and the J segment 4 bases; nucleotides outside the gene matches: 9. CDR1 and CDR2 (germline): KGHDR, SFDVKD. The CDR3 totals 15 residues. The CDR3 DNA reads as TGTGCCACCAGTGCGACAGGGAGGACGGGCACTGAAGCTTTCTTT. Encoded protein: CATSATGRTGTEAFF.

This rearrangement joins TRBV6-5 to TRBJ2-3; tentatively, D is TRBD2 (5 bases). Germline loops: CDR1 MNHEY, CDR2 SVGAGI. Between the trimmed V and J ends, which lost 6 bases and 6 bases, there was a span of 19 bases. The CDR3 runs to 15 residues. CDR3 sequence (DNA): TGTGCCAGCAGGAACCGGGAATTGCTGGACGATACGCAGTATTTT. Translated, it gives CASRNRELLDDTQYF.

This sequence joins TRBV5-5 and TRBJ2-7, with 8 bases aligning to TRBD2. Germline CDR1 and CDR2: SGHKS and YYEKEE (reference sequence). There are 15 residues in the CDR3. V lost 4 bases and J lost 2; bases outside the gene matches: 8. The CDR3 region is CASSPVAGGPYEQYF. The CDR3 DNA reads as TGTGCCAGCAGCCCGGTCGCGGGAGGCCCCTACGAGCAGTACTTC.

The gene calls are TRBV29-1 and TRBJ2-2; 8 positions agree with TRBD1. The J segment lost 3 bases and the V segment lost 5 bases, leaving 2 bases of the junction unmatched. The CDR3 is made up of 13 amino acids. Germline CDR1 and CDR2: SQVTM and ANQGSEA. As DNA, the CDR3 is TGCAGCGTTTACAGGGGGGACACCGGGGAGCTGTTTTTT. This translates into CSVYRGDTGELFF.

CDR3 bases: TGTGCCACCAGCAGTACTCGCCAGGGCACTAACTATGGCTACACCTTC. It is translated as CATSSTRQGTNYGYTF. The chain links TRBV15 to TRBJ1-2; TRBD1 might be the D (5 bases). V lost 3 bases and J 0 bases, leaving 14 bases between the germline ends. The CDR3 has 16 residues. Germline V gene sequence: CDR1 LNHNV, CDR2 YYDKDF (reference sequence). Together with reference TRBV15 and TRBJ1-2, the CDR3 gives the full variable domain: DAMVIQNPRYQVTQFGKPVTLSCSQTLNHNVMYWYQQKSSQAPKLLFHYYDKDFNNEADTPDNFQSRRPNTSFCFLDIRSPGLGDTAMYLCATSSTRQGTNYGYTFGSGTRLTVV.

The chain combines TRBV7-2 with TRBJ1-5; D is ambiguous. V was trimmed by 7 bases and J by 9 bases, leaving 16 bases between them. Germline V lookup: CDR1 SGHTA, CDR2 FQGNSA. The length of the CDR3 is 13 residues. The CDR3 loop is CASTTTRGRPQHF. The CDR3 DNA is TGTGCCAGCACCACCACTCGGGGTCGGCCCCAGCATTTT.

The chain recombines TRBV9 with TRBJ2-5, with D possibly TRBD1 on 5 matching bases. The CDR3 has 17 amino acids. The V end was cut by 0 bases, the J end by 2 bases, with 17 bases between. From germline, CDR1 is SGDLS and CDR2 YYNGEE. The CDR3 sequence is CASSVGIRAGSQETQYF. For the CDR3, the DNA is TGTGCCAGCAGCGTAGGTATAAGGGCAGGGTCTCAAGAGACCCAGTACTTC.

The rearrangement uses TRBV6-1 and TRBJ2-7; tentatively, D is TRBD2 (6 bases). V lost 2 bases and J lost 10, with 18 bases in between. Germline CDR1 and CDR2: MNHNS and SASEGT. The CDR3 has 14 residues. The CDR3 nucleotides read TGTGCCAGCAGTGAAATCGGCGGGGCCTTCTCTCAGTACGTC. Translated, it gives CASSEIGGAFSQYV.

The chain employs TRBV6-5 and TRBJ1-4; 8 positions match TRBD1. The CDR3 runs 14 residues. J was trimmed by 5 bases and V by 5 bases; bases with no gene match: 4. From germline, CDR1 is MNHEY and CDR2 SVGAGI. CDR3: CASSQTGANEKLFF. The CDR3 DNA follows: TGTGCCAGCAGTCAGACAGGGGCAAATGAAAAACTGTTTTTT.

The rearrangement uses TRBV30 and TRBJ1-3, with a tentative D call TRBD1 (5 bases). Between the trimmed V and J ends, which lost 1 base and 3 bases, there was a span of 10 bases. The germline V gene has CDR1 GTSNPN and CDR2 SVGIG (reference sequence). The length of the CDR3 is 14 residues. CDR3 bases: TGTGCCTGGAGTGGTCAGGGTCGTGGAAACACCATATATTTT. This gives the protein CAWSGQGRGNTIYF. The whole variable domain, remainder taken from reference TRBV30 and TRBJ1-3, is SQTIHQWPATLVQPVGSPLSLECTVEGTSNPNLYWYRQAAGRGLQLLFYSVGIGQISSEVPQNLSASRPQDRQFILSSKKLLLSDSGFYLCAWSGQGRGNTIYFGEGSWLTVV.

CDR3 protein: CASSPARVGTEAFF. For the CDR3, the DNA is TGTGCCAGCTCACCAGCGAGGGTTGGCACTGAAGCTTTCTTT. This rearrangement joins TRBV18 to TRBJ1-1; D is uncertain. CDR1 is KGHSH, CDR2 LQKENI, per germline. The length of the CDR3 is 14 residues. V was shortened by 2 bases and J by 4 bases, with 11 bases between the two germline ends.

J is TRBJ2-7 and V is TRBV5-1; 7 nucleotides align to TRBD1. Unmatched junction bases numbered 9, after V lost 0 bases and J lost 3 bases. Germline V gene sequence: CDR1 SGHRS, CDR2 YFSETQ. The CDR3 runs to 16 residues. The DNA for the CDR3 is TGCGCCAGCAGCTTGGATCCAGGGGGAATGAGCTACGAGCAGTACTTC. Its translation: CASSLDPGGMSYEQYF. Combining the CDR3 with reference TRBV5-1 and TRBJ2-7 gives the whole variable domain KAGVTQTPRYLIKTRGQQVTLSCSPISGHRSVSWYQQTPGQGLQFLFEYFSETQRNKGNFPGRFSGRQFSNSRSEMNVSTLELGDSALYLCASSLDPGGMSYEQYFGPGTRLTVT.

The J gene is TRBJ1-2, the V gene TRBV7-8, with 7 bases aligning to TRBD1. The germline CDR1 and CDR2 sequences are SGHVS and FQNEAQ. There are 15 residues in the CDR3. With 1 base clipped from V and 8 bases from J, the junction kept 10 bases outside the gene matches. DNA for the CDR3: TGTGCCAGCAGCTTAGGAGTAAGGACAGGCCTCGGCTACACCTTC. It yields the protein CASSLGVRTGLGYTF.

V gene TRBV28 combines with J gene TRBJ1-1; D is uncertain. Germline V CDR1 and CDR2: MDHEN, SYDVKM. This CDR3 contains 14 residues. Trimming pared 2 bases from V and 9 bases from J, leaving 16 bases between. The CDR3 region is CASSLVMRQLQAFF. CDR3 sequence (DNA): TGTGCCAGCAGTTTAGTAATGCGGCAGCTTCAAGCTTTCTTT. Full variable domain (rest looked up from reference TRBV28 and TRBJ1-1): DVKVTQSSRYLVKRTGEKVFLECVQDMDHENMFWYRQDPGLGLRLIYFSYDVKMKEKGDIPEGYSVSREKKERFSLILESASTNQTSMYLCASSLVMRQLQAFFGQGTRLTVV.

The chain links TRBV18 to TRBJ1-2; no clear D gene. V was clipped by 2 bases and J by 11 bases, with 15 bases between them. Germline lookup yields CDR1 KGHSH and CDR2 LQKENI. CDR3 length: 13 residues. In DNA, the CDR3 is TGTGCCAGCTCACCAGTAAGGGAGACTTCGTACACCTTC. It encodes CASSPVRETSYTF.

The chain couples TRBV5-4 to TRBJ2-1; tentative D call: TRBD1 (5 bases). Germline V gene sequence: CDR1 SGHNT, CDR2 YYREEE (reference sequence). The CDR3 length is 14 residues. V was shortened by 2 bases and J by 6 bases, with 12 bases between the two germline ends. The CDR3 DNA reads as TGTGCCAGCAGCTTTGGGGCGACTCCCAATGAGCAGTTCTTC. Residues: CASSFGATPNEQFF.

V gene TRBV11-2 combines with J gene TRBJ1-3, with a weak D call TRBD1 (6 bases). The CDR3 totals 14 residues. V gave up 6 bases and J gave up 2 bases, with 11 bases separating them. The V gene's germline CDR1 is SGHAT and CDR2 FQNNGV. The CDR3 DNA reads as TGTGCCAGCAGACCGGACAGTGCTGGAAACACCATATATTTT. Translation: CASRPDSAGNTIYF. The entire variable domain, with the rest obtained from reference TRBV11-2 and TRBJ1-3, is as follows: EAGVAQSPRYKIIEKRQSVAFWCNPISGHATLYWYQQILGQGPKLLIQFQNNGVVDDSQLPKDRFSAERLKGVDSTLKIQPAKLEDSAVYLCASRPDSAGNTIYFGEGSWLTVV.

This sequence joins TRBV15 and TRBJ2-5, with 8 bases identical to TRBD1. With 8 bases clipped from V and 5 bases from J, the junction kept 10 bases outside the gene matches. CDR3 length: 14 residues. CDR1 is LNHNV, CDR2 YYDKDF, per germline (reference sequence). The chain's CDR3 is CATAQDRVRETQYF. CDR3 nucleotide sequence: TGTGCCACCGCCCAGGACAGGGTACGCGAGACCCAGTACTTC.

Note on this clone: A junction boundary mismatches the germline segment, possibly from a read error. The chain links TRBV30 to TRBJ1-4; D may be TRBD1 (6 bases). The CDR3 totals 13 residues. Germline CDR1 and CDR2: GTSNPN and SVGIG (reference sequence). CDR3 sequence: CAWSVLGAGALIF. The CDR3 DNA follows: TGTGCCTGGAGTGTACTAGGGGCGGGGGCCTTGATTTTT.